Listed below are T cell receptor beta chains from one sample, sequenced in a study of cytomegalovirus exposure and HLA in healthy donors. Clones were read by immunoSEQ multiplex PCR, and TCRdb kept only the in-frame ones, dropping some. The sample shows 80,000 to 130,000 clones, around 79% of them seen only once. Sequenced input: PBMCs. These receptors were taken from a male donor in good health and CMV-seropositive. Each CDR3 is given with its conserved first and last residue. Each record gives: V gene, J gene, D gene, clone size, CDR3 protein, CDR3 DNA. A D gene is named only where the DNA matches it firmly. Not every row has a clone size; where given, it reads once, few, many or a size class.

>TRBV4-2|TRBJ1-5|NA|NA
CASSQIGAEQPQHF
TGTGCCAGCAGCCAGATTGGGGCTGAACAGCCCCAGCATTTT
>TRBV4-2|TRBJ1-1|TRBD1|NA
CASSQESRDSEAFF
TGTGCCAGCAGCCAAGAATCCAGGGACAGTGAAGCTTTCTTT
>TRBV27|TRBJ2-7|TRBD1|few
CASSSRTGFHEQYF
TGTGCCAGCAGTTCCAGGACAGGGTTCCACGAGCAGTACTTC
>TRBV15|TRBJ1-2|NA|NA
CATSRDTANYGYTF
TGTGCCACCAGCAGAGATACAGCCAACTATGGCTACACCTTC
>TRBV19|TRBJ1-5|NA|NA
CASSIGRRGSYSNQPQHF
TGTGCCAGTAGTATAGGAAGGAGGGGCAGTTATAGCAATCAGCCCCAGCATTTT
>TRBV5-1|TRBJ2-7|TRBD2|NA
CASSPRSGEGNEQYF
TGCGCCAGCAGCCCCAGGTCGGGGGAGGGTAACGAGCAGTACTTC
>TRBV18|TRBJ1-5|TRBD1|NA
CASSPTGGGGAPLNQPQHF
TGTGCCAGCTCGCCTACAGGGGGCGGCGGAGCCCCCCTCAATCAGCCCCAGCATTTT
>TRBV4-2|TRBJ2-7|TRBD1|NA
CASSQDRGTGEYF
TGTGCCAGCAGCCAAGATAGGGGGACAGGGGAGTACTTC
>TRBV19|TRBJ2-2|TRBD1|NA
CASKLGGLNTGELFF
TGTGCCAGTAAGCTAGGGGGCCTGAACACCGGGGAGCTGTTTTTT
>TRBV10-3|TRBJ2-1|NA|NA
CAISGGETSSYNEQFF
TGTGCCATCAGTGGAGGAGAAACGAGCTCCTACAATGAGCAGTTCTTC
>TRBV4-3|TRBJ1-6|NA|NA
CASSQSPGKNSPLHF
TGCGCCAGCAGCCAATCCCCAGGGAAAAATTCACCCCTCCACTTT
>TRBV5-1|TRBJ1-5|TRBD1|NA
CASSLEPGTGGRQPQHF
TGCGCCAGCAGCTTGGAGCCCGGGACAGGGGGCAGGCAGCCCCAGCATTTT
>TRBV15|TRBJ2-3|NA|NA
CATSRLEAGGPDTQYF
TGTGCCACCAGCAGACTGGAGGCTGGAGGCCCGGATACGCAGTATTTT
>TRBV19|TRBJ1-2|TRBD1|NA
CASSIPTGGDYGYTF
TGTGCCAGTAGTATTCCCACAGGGGGGGACTATGGCTACACCTTC
>TRBV10-3|TRBJ2-7|NA|NA
CAISRSYEQYF
TGTGCCATCAGCAGATCCTACGAGCAGTACTTC
>TRBV6-6|TRBJ1-3|NA|NA
CASSLGGGSGNTIYF
TGTGCCAGCAGCCTCGGCGGGGGCTCTGGAAACACCATATATTTT
>TRBV19|TRBJ2-7|TRBD1|NA
CASSIGGRTGYEQYF
TGTGCCAGTAGTATAGGGGGCCGGACAGGCTACGAGCAGTACTTC
>TRBV18|TRBJ2-5|NA|NA
CASSPDFIGRETQYF
TGTGCCAGCTCACCAGATTTTATAGGGAGAGAGACCCAGTACTTC
>TRBV7-7|TRBJ2-1|NA|NA
CASSLDSYNEQFF
TGTGCTAGCAGCCTTGACAGTTACAATGAGCAGTTCTTC
>TRBV10-3|TRBJ1-1|NA|NA
CAISAARSTEAFF
TGTGCCATCAGTGCCGCGCGGAGCACTGAAGCTTTCTTT